These T cell receptor beta chains were read from a single sample in a study of blood T cell repertoires in COVID-19. The assay was immunoSEQ multiplex PCR, and TCRdb's table has in-frame clones only and misses some. Here the sample spans 270,000 or so clones, about 85% being singletons. The material sequenced was PBMCs or T cells enriched from blood (not recorded which). These TCRs come from a woman aged 45 to 65 who had been exposed to COVID-19. Each CDR3 is given with its conserved first and last residue. D genes are given only for firm matches. Clone sizes are given selectively: once, few, many, or a class where the clone is expanded.

cdr3_aa cdr3_nt clone_size v_call d_call j_call
CATPRRVTEAFF TGTGCCACCCCACGGAGGGTCACTGAAGCTTTCTTT - TRBV27 - TRBJ1-1
CASSDTGIYGYTF TGTGCCAGCAGTGATACAGGGATCTATGGCTACACCTTC - TRBV2 - TRBJ1-2
CASSDPRQPYGYTF TGTGCCAGCAGTGACCCTAGACAGCCCTATGGCTACACCTTC - TRBV25-1 - TRBJ1-2
CASSQDQEDLYTGANVLTF TGTGCCAGCAGCCAAGATCAAGAGGATCTTTATACTGGGGCCAACGTCCTGACTTTC - TRBV3-1/TRBV3-2 - TRBJ2-6
CASSIERRNEKLFF TGTGCCAGTAGTATCGAGAGGCGGAATGAAAAACTGTTTTTT - TRBV19 - TRBJ1-4
CSLGTEGGEQFF TGCAGCTTGGGGACAGAAGGAGGTGAGCAGTTCTTC - TRBV29-1 TRBD1 TRBJ2-1
CASSWDRGYEQYF TGTGCCAGCAGTTGGGACAGGGGTTACGAGCAGTACTTC - TRBV12-3/TRBV12-4 TRBD1 TRBJ2-7
CAFRTGGKRTEAFF TGTGCCTTCCGGACAGGGGGCAAGCGCACTGAAGCTTTCTTT - TRBV2 TRBD1 TRBJ1-1
CASSPGLAGETQYF TGTGCCAGCAGCCCGGGACTAGCGGGAGAGACCCAGTACTTC - TRBV7-9 TRBD2 TRBJ2-5
CASSLEGPTGVGPLHF TGTGCCAGCAGCTTGGAAGGACCAACAGGGGTGGGTCCCCTCCACTTT - TRBV5-6 TRBD1 TRBJ1-6
CASSQVHLPTYEQYF TGCGCCAGCAGCCAAGTTCATCTACCCACCTACGAGCAGTACTTC - TRBV4-3 - TRBJ2-7
CAWSATQGSGYTF TGTGCCTGGAGTGCCACACAGGGAAGTGGCTACACCTTC - TRBV30 - TRBJ1-2
CASSFEGALNTEAFF TGTGCCAGCAGCTTCGAAGGGGCTTTGAACACTGAAGCTTTCTTT - TRBV11-2 - TRBJ1-1
CASSLRDSNEKLFF TGTGCCAGCAGCCTCCGGGACAGCAATGAAAAACTGTTTTTT once TRBV3-1/TRBV3-2 TRBD1 TRBJ1-4
CASSAYRDSRSYEQYF TGTGCCAGTAGTGCTTACCGGGACTCTAGATCCTACGAGCAGTACTTC - TRBV19 - TRBJ2-7
CASNPRVSGGTEAFF TGTGCCAGCAACCCTCGTGTCAGCGGGGGGACTGAAGCTTTCTTT - TRBV5-6 - TRBJ1-1
CASIRDCRNQPQHF TGTGCCAGCATCCGGGACTGTCGTAATCAGCCCCAGCATTTT few TRBV6-4 - TRBJ1-5
CASSTPPGVMNTEAFF TGTGCCAGTAGTACACCTCCGGGGGTCATGAACACTGAAGCTTTCTTT many TRBV19 - TRBJ1-1
CASSDSGEADTQYF TGTGCCAGCAGTGACTCAGGGGAAGCAGATACGCAGTATTTT once TRBV6-4 - TRBJ2-3
CASSGGTGGWEKLFF TGTGCCAGCAGTGGTGGGACAGGGGGTTGGGAAAAACTGTTTTTT - TRBV2 TRBD1 TRBJ1-4
CASSFNRDRGEKLFF TGTGCCAGCTCCTTTAACCGGGACAGGGGAGAAAAACTGTTTTTT - TRBV28 TRBD1 TRBJ1-4
CAWSEGPTEAFF TGTGCCTGGAGTGAGGGGCCCACTGAAGCTTTCTTT - TRBV30 - TRBJ1-1
CSVEVAGTSITGELFF TGCAGCGTTGAAGTGGCGGGGACTAGTATTACCGGGGAGCTGTTTTTT - TRBV29-1 TRBD2 TRBJ2-2
CASSYRLLGGNEKLFF TGTGCCAGCAGTTACAGGCTCCTTGGGGGGAATGAAAAACTGTTTTTT - TRBV6-2/TRBV6-3 - TRBJ1-4
CASSLGGLGTDTQYF TGTGCCAGCAGCTTAGGGGGCCTTGGCACAGATACGCAGTATTTT - TRBV5-6 TRBD1 TRBJ2-3
CASSPGQGVSNTGELFF TGTGCCAGCAGCCCGGGACAGGGAGTAAGCAACACCGGGGAGCTGTTTTTT - TRBV7-9 TRBD1 TRBJ2-2
CAISEVVRGNTEAFF TGTGCCATCAGTGAAGTGGTTAGGGGTAACACTGAAGCTTTCTTT - TRBV10-3 - TRBJ1-1
CASSAGGADYGYTF TGTGCCAGCAGTGCAGGGGGCGCAGACTATGGCTACACCTTC - TRBV2 TRBD1 TRBJ1-2
CASSLNPPGQNTEAFF TGCGCCAGCAGCTTGAATCCGCCGGGACAGAACACTGAAGCTTTCTTT once TRBV5-1 - TRBJ1-1
CASSAQPTGTEAFF TGCGCCAGCAGTGCGCAACCTACCGGGACTGAAGCTTTCTTT - TRBV10-1 - TRBJ1-1
CASSLVGQSNTEAFF TGTGCCAGCAGCTTGGTAGGACAGTCTAACACTGAAGCTTTCTTT - TRBV5-4 - TRBJ1-1
CASRPRQGVGNTEAFF TGCGCCAGCCGACCCCGACAGGGGGTAGGGAACACTGAAGCTTTCTTT once TRBV5-1 TRBD1 TRBJ1-1
CASSYESRTDTQYF TGTGCCAGCAGTTACGAAAGTCGGACAGATACGCAGTATTTT - TRBV6-5 - TRBJ2-3
CATSDPLAGALKETQYF TGTGCCACCAGTGACCCCCTAGCGGGGGCTCTTAAAGAGACCCAGTACTTC - TRBV24-1 TRBD2 TRBJ2-5
CASSFMSSYNSPLHF TGTGCCAGCAGCTTCATGAGCTCCTATAATTCACCCCTCCACTTT few TRBV7-2 - TRBJ1-6
CASSLRGQGTYNEQFF TGTGCCAGCAGCTTACGAGGTCAGGGAACCTACAATGAGCAGTTCTTC - TRBV7-2 - TRBJ2-1
CASTSTGVKTQYF TGTGCCAGCACCTCGACAGGGGTGAAGACCCAGTACTTC - TRBV28 TRBD1 TRBJ2-5
CASSRLGASSYEQYF TGTGCCAGCTCCCGTTTGGGGGCCAGCTCCTACGAGCAGTACTTC - TRBV6-5 - TRBJ2-7
CATEDRGGRETQYF TGTGCCACCGAGGACAGGGGAGGACGAGAGACCCAGTACTTC - TRBV3-1/TRBV3-2 TRBD1 TRBJ2-5
CASSLPSGGQGNQQFF TGTGCCAGCAGCTTACCGAGCGGGGGTCAAGGCAATCAGCAGTTCTTC - TRBV7-2 TRBD2 TRBJ2-1
CASSRRGGRDTQYF TGTGCCAGCAGTCGTCGGGGGGGGAGAGATACGCAGTATTTT - TRBV7-2 TRBD2 TRBJ2-3
CASSLGGVNGYGYTF TGTGCCAGCAGCTTAGGGGGGGTTAACGGCTATGGCTACACCTTC - TRBV7-2 - TRBJ1-2
CASSDGTWNEKLFF TGTGCCAGCAGTGATGGGACATGGAATGAAAAACTGTTTTTT - TRBV2 - TRBJ1-4
CASSFSGGYGDTQYF TGTGCCAGCAGCTTCAGCGGGGGTTACGGGGATACGCAGTATTTT once TRBV7-8 TRBD2 TRBJ2-3
CASRNSGGAGETQYF TGTGCCAGCAGGAACAGCGGGGGGGCCGGTGAGACCCAGTACTTC - TRBV6-5 TRBD2 TRBJ2-5
CAISEYETAPSYGYTF TGTGCCATCAGTGAGTACGAGACAGCCCCTAGCTATGGCTACACCTTC once TRBV10-3 - TRBJ1-2
CASRQTGKVEAFF TGTGCCAGCAGGCAGACAGGAAAGGTTGAAGCTTTCTTT few TRBV12-3/TRBV12-4 - TRBJ1-1
CATSSGGAVPQYF TGTGCCACCAGCAGCGGGGGGGCCGTTCCGCAGTATTTT - TRBV15 TRBD2 TRBJ2-3
CASSPTRVFGGSNEKLFF TGTGCCAGCAGCCCCACCCGTGTTTTCGGGGGGTCTAATGAAAAACTGTTTTTT - TRBV5-5 - TRBJ1-4
CASSRTVVAGEQYF TGTGCCAGTAGCCGGACAGTGGTGGCTGGGGAGCAGTACTTC - TRBV19 - TRBJ2-7
CASSIRGMNTEAFF TGTGCCAGTAGTATCCGGGGTATGAACACTGAAGCTTTCTTT - TRBV19 - TRBJ1-1
CASSLGTNTEAFF TGCGCCAGCAGCTTGGGAACTAATACTGAAGCTTTCTTT - TRBV5-1 - TRBJ1-1
CASSLPLNSMNTEAFF TGCGCCAGCAGCCTTCCCCTAAACTCTATGAACACTGAAGCTTTCTTT - TRBV5-1 - TRBJ1-1
CASSPWTGRSSYNEQFF TGTGCCAGCAGCCCGTGGACTGGGAGAAGCTCCTACAATGAGCAGTTCTTC few TRBV7-3 - TRBJ2-1
CARGLAGASSYNEQFF TGTGCCAGGGGACTAGCGGGGGCCAGCTCCTACAATGAGCAGTTCTTC few TRBV27 TRBD2 TRBJ2-1
CASSLVAGSLENTGELFF TGCGCCAGCAGCTTGGTAGCGGGGAGCTTGGAGAACACCGGGGAGCTGTTTTTT - TRBV5-1 TRBD2 TRBJ2-2
CASSTDRAPKLNTEAFF TGTGCCAGTAGTACAGACAGGGCCCCAAAATTGAACACTGAAGCTTTCTTT - TRBV19 TRBD1 TRBJ1-1
CASSLERWRGYTF TGTGCCAGCAGTTTAGAGAGGTGGAGAGGCTACACCTTC once TRBV28 - TRBJ1-2
CASVTGTGYWLGGYTF TGTGCCAGCGTTACCGGGACAGGGTACTGGCTTGGTGGCTACACCTTC - TRBV28 TRBD1 TRBJ1-2